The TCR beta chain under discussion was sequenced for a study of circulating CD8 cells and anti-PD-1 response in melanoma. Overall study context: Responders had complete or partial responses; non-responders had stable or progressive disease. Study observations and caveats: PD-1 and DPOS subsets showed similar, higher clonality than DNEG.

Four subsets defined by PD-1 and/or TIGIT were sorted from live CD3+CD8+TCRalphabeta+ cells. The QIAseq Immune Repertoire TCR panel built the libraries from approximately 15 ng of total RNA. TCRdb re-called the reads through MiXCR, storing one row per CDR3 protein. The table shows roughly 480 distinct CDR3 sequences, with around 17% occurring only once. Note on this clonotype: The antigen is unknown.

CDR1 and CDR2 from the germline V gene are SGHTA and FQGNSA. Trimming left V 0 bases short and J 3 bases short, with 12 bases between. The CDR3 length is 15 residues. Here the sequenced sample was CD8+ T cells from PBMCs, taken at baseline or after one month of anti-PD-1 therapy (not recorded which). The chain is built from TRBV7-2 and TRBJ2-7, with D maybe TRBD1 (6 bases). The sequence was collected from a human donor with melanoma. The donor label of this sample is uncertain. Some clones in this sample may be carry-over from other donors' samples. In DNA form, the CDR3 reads TGTGCCAGCAGCTTAGCGCTAGGGGGTAGCTACGAGCAGTACTTC. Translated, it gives CASSLALGGSYEQYF.